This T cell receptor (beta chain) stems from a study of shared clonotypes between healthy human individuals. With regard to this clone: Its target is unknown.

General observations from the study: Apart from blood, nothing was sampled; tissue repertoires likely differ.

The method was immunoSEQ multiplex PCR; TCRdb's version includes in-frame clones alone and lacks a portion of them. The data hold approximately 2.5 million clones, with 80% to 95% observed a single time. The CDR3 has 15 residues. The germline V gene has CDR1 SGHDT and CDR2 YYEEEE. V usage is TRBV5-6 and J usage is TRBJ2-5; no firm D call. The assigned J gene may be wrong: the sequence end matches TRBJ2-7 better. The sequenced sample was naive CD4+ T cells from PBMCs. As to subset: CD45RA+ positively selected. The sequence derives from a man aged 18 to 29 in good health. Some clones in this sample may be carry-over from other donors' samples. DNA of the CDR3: TGTGCCAGCATGCGGCGACATCCCCCAAACTACGAGCAGTACTTC. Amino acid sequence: CASMRRHPPNYEQYF.